This T cell receptor beta chain derives from a study of blood T cell repertoires in COVID-19 (TCRdb year 2020). General notes on the study: Collaborator samples came from the United States, Italy and Spain and covered acute and convalescent phases of COVID-19. HLA class I and class II types, where available, came from metadata supplied by the sample provider rather than from assay-based typing. The sample metadata nearly always contained a de-identified subject ID, COVID-19 status, age in years and sex. The prospective study material was composed of cDNA or gDNA derived from T cells, B-cell-depleted T cells, or PBMCs. A freely available public database, intended as a resource for researchers studying the immune response to SARS-CoV-2, is where the repertoires were released. The samples were drawn from two sources: the first 160 participants of the ongoing ImmuneRACE study, and 1,200 or so subjects contributed by 6 global collaborators. Deeply sampled blood TCRbeta repertoires from subjects exposed to, actively infected with, or recovered from COVID-19 were included in the dataset. Broader findings and caveats from the paper: Clinical and demographic metadata were provided uncurated, with the amount varying by source and participant.

The immunoSEQ Assay, a bias-controlled multiplex PCR, was used to amplify TCRbeta CDR3 regions from genomic DNA. On the study's bioinformatics: Nucleated cell counts per sample were estimated from amplification of reference gene primers within the assay. To quantify the absolute abundance of each unique TCRbeta CDR3 rearrangement, sequence reads were collapsed and filtered. For each sample, productive Simpson clonality was calculated by taking the square root of Simpson's diversity index across productive rearrangements. In its TCRdb copy, this immuneACCESS table keeps in-frame sequences only and misses some clones. Where compared with another copy, unresolved V genes explain less than half of these, and the others have no known cause. V, J and clone size derive from that table, while D and trimming were established from the DNA sequence. This sample holds 100,000 to 150,000 clones; 86% were observed only once. Roughly 5.4% of the sample goes to the ten largest clones.

Looking up the germline V gene (reference sequence) yields CDR1 MNHEY and CDR2 SMNVEV. Counted from cysteine to phenylalanine, this CDR3 has 13 amino acids. Solely the CDR3 DNA is kept, with 39 bases framed from the first base. V sheds 5 bases and J sheds 1 base, leaving 3 bases between their ends. In the case of this clone: The antigen it binds to is not known. Base qualities were left out, and no much larger clone turns up one base away. Other DNA sequences in the sample encode the same CDR3.

Each collaborating institution followed its own protocols to collect whole blood in K2EDTA tubes. For TCRbeta analysis, collaborators shipped samples as frozen whole blood, isolated PBMCs, or DNA extracted from either of those sample types. The rearrangement combines TRBV27 with TRBJ2-6; the D gene remains uncertain. This clonotype was obtained from a human donor in a cohort sampled during active COVID-19. Sequencing input: peripheral blood. The CDR3 is CASSLSGANVLTF. The DNA is as follows: TGTGCCAGCAGTCTTTCTGGGGCCAACGTCCTGACTTTC.